This TCR beta chain was documented in a study of CD8 T cells in Susac syndrome. Study conclusions and caveats: By the study's own acknowledgment, its TCR sequencing and HLA analysis included relatively few individuals.

With random hexamers, 0.5 to 1 ug RNA was reverse transcribed. The CDR3 of TCR beta was amplified by immunoSEQ multiplex PCR across 54 Vbeta and 13 Jbeta. One entry per CDR3 protein results from TCRdb running MiXCR on the immunoSEQ multiplex PCR reads. The sample shows under 85,000 distinct CDR3 sequences, approximately 93% of them seen only once. As regards this clonotype: What it recognizes is unknown.

This CDR3 region has 14 residues. Germline assignment: CDR1 SGHRS and CDR2 YFSETQ. The trim removed 4 bases at V and 3 bases at J, leaving 7 bases unmatched. From blood CD8+ and CD4+ T cells, TCR beta sequences were generated. This chain links TRBV5-1 with TRBJ2-7; TRBD1 agrees at 7 bases. This TCR was sampled from a human donor with multiple sclerosis. The sample was CD8+ T cells from PBMCs. The CDR3 loop is CASSARQGGYEQYF. Here the CDR3 DNA reads TGCGCCAGCAGCGCACGACAGGGCGGCTACGAGCAGTACTTC.